This TCR beta chain was identified in a study of blood T cell repertoires in COVID-19. The overall study: Donors in the United States, Italy and Spain gave samples during acute or convalescent COVID-19. PBMCs, B-cell-depleted T cells, or T cells were the source of the cDNA or gDNA that made up the material.

This table comes from immunoSEQ multiplex PCR, and its TCRdb copy is limited to in-frame clones, with some not included. This table has 100,000 to 120,000 clones, 88% appearing once. Sample: peripheral blood. The source is a woman aged 65 to 85 who had recovered from COVID-19.

CDR3 sequence: CASSYTTGQGGADTQYF. The CDR3 DNA sequence: TGCGCCAGCAGCTATACCACGGGACAGGGAGGAGCAGATACGCAGTATTTT. The chain links TRBV5-1 to TRBJ2-3; 9 bases line up with TRBD1. Germline V gives CDR1 SGHRS, CDR2 YFSETQ. The V and J ends lost 3 bases and 4 bases, in that order; junction bases with no gene match: 12. The CDR3 spans 17 residues.